This T cell receptor (beta chain) appears in the sequencing data of a study of post-analysis software for immune sequencing data. Findings of the study overall: When patients were compared with controls, 4 or 5 TRBV segments were more frequent, TRBV5-6, TRBV5-1 and TRBV20-1 among them. Normalized Chao1 diversity in multiple sclerosis patients fell significantly below that of controls.

cDNA libraries for TCR beta contained unique molecular identifiers. Researchers reported approximately 480,000 cDNA molecules coming from approximately 1 to 10 million T cells. From the PCR reads, TCRdb called clonotypes with MiXCR, one entry per CDR3 protein. The sample has some 690,000 distinct CDR3 sequences; about 27% are singletons. V shed 7 bases and J 2 bases; nucleotides not matched to a gene: 9. The germline V gene encodes CDR1 DFQATT and CDR2 SNEGSKA (reference sequence). The CDR3 length is 14 residues. This clonotype has at least ten counts. The target antigen is unknown. The chain is built from TRBV20-1 and TRBJ1-2; the match to TRBD1 covers 8 bases. The sequence came from a girl aged 5-17 years with multiple sclerosis. The sample taken for sequencing was blood. The CDR3 region has the DNA TGCAGTGTCTCGCCAGGGGGCCCGAACTATGGCTACACCTTC. Translation gives CSVSPGGPNYGYTF.